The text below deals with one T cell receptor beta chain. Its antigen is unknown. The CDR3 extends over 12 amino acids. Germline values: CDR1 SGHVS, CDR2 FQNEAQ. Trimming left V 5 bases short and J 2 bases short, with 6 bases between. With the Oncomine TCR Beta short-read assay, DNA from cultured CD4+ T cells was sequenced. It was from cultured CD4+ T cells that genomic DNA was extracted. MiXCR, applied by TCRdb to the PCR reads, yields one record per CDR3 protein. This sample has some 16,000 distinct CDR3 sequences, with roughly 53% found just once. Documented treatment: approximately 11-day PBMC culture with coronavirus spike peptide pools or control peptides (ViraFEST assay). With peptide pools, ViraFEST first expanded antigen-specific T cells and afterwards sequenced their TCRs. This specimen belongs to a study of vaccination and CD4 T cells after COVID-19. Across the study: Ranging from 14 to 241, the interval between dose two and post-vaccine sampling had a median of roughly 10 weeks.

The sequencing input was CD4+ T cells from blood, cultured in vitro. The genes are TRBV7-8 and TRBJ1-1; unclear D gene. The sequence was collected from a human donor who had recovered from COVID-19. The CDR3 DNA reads TGTGCCAGCAGCCGGGGAAACACTGAAGCTTTCTTT. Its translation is CASSRGNTEAFF.